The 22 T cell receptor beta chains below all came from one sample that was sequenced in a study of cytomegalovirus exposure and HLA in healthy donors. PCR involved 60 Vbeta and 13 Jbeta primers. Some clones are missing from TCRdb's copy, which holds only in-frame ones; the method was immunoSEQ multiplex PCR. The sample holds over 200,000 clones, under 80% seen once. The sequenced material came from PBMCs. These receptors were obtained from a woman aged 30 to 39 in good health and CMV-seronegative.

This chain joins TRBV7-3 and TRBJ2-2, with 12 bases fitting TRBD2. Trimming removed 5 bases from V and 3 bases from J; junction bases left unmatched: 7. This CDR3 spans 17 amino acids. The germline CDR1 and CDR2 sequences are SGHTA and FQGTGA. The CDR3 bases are TGTGCCAGCAGCCACCCTAGCGGGGGGGCGGACACCGGGGAGCTGTTTTTT. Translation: CASSHPSGGADTGELFF. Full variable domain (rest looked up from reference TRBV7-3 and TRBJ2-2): GAGVSQTPSNKVTEKGKYVELRCDPISGHTALYWYRQSLGQGPEFLIYFQGTGAADDSGLPNDRFFAVRPEGSVSTLKIQRTERGDSAVYLCASSHPSGGADTGELFFGEGSRLTVL.

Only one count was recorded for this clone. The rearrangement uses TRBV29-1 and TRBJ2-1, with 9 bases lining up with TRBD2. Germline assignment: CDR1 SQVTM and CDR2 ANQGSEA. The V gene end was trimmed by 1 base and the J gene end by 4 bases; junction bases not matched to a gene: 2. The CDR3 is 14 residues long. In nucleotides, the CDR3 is TGCAGCGTTGAAGTGCTAGCGGGGTACAATGAGCAGTTCTTC. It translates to CSVEVLAGYNEQFF.

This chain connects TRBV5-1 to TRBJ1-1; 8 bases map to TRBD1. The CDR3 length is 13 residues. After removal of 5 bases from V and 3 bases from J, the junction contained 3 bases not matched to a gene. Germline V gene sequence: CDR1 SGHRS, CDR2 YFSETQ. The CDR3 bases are TGCGCCAGCAGGACAGGGGAGGACACTGAAGCTTTCTTT. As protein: CASRTGEDTEAFF.

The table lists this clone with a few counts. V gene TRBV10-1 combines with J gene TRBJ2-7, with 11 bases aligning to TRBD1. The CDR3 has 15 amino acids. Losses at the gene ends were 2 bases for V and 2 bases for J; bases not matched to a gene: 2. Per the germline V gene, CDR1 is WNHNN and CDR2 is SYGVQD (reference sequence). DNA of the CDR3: TGCGCCAGCAGTGAGGGACAGGGGGCAACCTACGAGCAGTACTTC. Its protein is CASSEGQGATYEQYF.

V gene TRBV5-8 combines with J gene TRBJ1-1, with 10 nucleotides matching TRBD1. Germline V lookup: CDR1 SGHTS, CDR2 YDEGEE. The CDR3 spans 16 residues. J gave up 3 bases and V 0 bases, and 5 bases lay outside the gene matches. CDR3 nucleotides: TGTGCCAGCAGCTTGGCCTGGGGGACAGGGGACACTGAAGCTTTCTTT. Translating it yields CASSLAWGTGDTEAFF.

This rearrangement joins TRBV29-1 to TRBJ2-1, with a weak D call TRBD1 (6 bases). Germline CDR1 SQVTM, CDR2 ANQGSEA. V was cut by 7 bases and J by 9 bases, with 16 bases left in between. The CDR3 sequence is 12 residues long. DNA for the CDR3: TGCAGCGCCGACCACAGGGCTGGTGAGCAGTTCTTC. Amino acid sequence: CSADHRAGEQFF.

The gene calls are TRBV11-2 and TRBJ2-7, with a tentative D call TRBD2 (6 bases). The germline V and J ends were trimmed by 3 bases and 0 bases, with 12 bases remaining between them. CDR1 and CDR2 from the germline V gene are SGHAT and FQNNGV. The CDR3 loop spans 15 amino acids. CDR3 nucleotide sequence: TGTGCCAGCAGCTTGAGTAGCGGCAGCTCCTACGAGCAGTACTTC. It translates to CASSLSSGSSYEQYF.

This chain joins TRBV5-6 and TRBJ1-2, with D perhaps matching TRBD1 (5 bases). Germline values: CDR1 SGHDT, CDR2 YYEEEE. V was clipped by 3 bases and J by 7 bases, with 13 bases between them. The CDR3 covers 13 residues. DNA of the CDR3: TGTGCCAGCAGCTGGGCCAGGGCGAGTGGCTACACCTTC. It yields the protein CASSWARASGYTF.

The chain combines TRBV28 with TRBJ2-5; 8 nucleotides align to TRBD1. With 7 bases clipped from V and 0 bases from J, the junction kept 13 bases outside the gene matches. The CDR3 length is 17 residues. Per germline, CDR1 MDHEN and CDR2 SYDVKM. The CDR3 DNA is TGTGCCAGCACCACCGTCGGGGACAGGACGTACCAAGAGACCCAGTACTTC. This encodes CASTTVGDRTYQETQYF.

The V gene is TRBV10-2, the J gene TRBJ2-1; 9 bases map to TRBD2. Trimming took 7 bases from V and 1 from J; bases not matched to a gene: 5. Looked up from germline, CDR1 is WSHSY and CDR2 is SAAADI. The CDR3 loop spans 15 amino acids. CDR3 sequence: CASNNLAGSYNEQFF. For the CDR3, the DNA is TGCGCCAGCAATAACCTAGCGGGGTCCTACAATGAGCAGTTCTTC.

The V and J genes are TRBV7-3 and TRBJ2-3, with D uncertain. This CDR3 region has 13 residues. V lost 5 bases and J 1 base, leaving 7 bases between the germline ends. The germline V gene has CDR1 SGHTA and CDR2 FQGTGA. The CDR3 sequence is CASSPSGTDTQYF. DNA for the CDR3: TGTGCCAGCAGCCCCTCTGGCACAGATACGCAGTATTTT.

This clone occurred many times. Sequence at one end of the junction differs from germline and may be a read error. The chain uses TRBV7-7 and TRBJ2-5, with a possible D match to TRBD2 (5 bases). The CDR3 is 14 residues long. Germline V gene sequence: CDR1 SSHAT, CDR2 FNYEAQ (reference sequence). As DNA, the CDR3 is TGTGCTAGCAGCAGCGGTGCGGCGCCTGAGACCCAGTACTTC. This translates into CASSSGAAPETQYF.

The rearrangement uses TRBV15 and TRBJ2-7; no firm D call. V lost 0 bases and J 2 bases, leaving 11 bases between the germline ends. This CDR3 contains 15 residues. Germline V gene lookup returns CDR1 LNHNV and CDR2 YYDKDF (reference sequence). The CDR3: CATSRDLERTYEQYF. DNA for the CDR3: TGTGCCACCAGCAGAGATCTGGAGAGGACCTACGAGCAGTACTTC.

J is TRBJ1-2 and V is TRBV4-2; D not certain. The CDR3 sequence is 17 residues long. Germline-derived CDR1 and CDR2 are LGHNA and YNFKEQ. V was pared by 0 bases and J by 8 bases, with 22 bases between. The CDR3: CASSQDFRTEAFFGYTF. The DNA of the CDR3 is TGTGCCAGCAGCCAAGATTTTCGGACGGAGGCTTTTTTCGGCTACACCTTC.

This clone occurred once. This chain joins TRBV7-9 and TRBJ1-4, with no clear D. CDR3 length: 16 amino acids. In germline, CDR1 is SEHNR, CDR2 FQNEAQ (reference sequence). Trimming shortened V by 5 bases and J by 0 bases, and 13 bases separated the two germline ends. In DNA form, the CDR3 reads TGTGCCAGCAGCCTAACCTACGGGACAACTAATGAAAAACTGTTTTTT. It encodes CASSLTYGTTNEKLFF.

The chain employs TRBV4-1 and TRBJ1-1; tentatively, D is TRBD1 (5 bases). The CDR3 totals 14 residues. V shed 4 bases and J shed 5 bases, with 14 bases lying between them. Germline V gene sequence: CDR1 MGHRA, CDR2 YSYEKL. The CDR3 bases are TGCGCCAGCAGCCCAGGGCGGGAGGGGACTGAAGCTTTCTTT. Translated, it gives CASSPGREGTEAFF.

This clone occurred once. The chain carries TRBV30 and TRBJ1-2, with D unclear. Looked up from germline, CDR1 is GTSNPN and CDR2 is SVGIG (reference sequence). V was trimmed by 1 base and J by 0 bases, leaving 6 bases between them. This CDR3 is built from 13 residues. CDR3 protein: CAWSAGTNYGYTF. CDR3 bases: TGTGCCTGGAGTGCGGGAACTAACTATGGCTACACCTTC.

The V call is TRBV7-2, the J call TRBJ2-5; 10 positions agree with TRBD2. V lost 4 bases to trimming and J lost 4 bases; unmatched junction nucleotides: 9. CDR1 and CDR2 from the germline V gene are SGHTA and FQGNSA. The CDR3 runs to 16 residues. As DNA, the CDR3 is TGTGCCAGCAGCTCCCCTAGCGGGAGTGGTACAGAGACCCAGTACTTC. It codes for CASSSPSGSGTETQYF.

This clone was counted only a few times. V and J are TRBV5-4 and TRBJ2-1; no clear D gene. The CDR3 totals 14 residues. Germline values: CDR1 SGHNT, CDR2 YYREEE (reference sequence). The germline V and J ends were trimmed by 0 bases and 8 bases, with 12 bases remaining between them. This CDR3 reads CASSLDSGTDEQFF. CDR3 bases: TGTGCCAGCAGCTTGGATTCGGGTACGGATGAGCAGTTCTTC.

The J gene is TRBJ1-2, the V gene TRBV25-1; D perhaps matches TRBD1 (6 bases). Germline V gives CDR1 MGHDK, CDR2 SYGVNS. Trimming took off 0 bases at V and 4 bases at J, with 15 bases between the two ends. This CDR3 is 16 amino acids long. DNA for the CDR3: TGTGCCAGCAGTGAATATATCGAACAGGGCGGCTATGGCTACACCTTC. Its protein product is CASSEYIEQGGYGYTF.

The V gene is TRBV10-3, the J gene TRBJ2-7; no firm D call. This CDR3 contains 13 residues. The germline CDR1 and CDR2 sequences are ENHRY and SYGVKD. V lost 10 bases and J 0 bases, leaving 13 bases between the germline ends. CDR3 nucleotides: TGTGCCACCCGTGCGGCAGACTCCTACGAGCAGTACTTC. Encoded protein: CATRAADSYEQYF.

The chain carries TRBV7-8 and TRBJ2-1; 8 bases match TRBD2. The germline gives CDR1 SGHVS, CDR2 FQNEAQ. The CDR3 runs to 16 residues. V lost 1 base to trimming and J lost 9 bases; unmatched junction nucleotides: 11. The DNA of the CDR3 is TGTGCCAGCAGCTTAGGGGGCGGGGGGATACCGGGTGAGCAGTTCTTC. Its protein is CASSLGGGGIPGEQFF.